The present T cell receptor (beta chain) was sequenced within a study of blood T cell repertoires in COVID-19. Overall study context: Researchers got acute and convalescent COVID-19 samples from the United States, Italy and Spain. T cells, B-cell-depleted T cells, or PBMCs provided the cDNA or gDNA that served as material.

As originally analysed: The authors estimated nucleated cell counts from reference gene primer amplification. Produced via immunoSEQ multiplex PCR; TCRdb's table is partial and in-frame only. That table supplies the V and J calls and clone size; D and trimming were determined from the DNA. The sample shows around 61,000 clones, about nine tenths of them seen only once. This clone showed up just once. Germline CDR1 SGHDT, CDR2 YYEEEE. Trimming shortened V by 4 bases and J by 0 bases, and 10 bases separated the two germline ends. The CDR3 consists of 14 residues. This clonotype was obtained from a man in his 60s with acute or convalescent COVID-19. Sample: peripheral blood. This rearrangement joins TRBV5-6 to TRBJ1-2; D is undetermined. In nucleotides, the CDR3 is TGTGCCAGCAGCCGAGTTGGTACTAACTATGGCTACACCTTC. The encoded protein is CASSRVGTNYGYTF.